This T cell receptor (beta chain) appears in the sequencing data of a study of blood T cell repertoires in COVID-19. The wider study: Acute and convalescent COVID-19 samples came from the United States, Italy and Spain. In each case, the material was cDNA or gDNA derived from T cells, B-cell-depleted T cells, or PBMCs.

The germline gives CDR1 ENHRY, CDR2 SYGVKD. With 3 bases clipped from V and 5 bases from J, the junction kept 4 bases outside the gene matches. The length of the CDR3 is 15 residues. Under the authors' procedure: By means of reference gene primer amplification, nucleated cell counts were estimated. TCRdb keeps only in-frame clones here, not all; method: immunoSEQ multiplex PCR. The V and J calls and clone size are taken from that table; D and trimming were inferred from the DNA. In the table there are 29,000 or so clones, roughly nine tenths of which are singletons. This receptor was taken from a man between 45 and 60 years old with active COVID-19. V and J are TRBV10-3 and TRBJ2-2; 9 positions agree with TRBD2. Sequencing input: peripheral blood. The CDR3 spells CAISDPAGGTGELFF. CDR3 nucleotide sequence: TGTGCCATCAGTGACCCAGCGGGGGGTACCGGGGAGCTGTTTTTT.